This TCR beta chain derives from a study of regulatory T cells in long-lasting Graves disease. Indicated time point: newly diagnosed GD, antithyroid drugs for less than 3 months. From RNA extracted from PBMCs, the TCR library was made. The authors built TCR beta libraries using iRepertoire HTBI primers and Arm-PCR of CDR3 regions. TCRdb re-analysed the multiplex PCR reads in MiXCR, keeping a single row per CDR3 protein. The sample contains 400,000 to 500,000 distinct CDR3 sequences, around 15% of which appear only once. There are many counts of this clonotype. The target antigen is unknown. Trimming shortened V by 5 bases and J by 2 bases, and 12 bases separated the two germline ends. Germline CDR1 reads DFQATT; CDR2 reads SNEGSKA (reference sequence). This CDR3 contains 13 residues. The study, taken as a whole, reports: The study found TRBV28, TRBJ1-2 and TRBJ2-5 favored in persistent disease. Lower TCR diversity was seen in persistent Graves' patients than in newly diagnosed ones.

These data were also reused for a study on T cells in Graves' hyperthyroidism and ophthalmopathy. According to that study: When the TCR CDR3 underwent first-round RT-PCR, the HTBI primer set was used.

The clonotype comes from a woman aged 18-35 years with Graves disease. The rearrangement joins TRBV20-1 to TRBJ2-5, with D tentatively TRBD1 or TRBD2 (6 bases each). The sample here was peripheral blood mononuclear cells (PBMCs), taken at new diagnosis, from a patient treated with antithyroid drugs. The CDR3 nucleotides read TGCAGTGCTCGAGGGGGACTTCAAGAGACCCAGTACTTC. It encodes CSARGGLQETQYF.